This T cell receptor beta chain was recorded in a study of T cells in Graves' hyperthyroidism and ophthalmopathy. General study results and limits: Blood samples included most of the expanded thyroid clonotypes exceeding 0.001. Before onset, ophthalmopathy was predicted by the model a median around 6 months earlier. Stable hyperthyroidism was told apart from ophthalmopathy by a model built on 13 V-J features.

In germline, CDR1 is SGHAT, CDR2 FQNNGV. The ends were cut back, 5 bases at V and 1 base at J, with 17 bases in the middle. The CDR3 loop spans 16 amino acids. In its sample, this clonotype was seen many times. Its target is unknown. It was RNA transcripts that yielded the amplified TCR beta CDR3 regions. Initially, a first-round RT-PCR of the TCR CDR3 employed the HTBI primer set. TCRdb reanalysed the multiplex PCR reads using MiXCR and keeps one entry per CDR3 protein. The repertoire holds more than 350,000 distinct CDR3 sequences, with around 13% as singletons. PBMCs were obtained from over 8.5 ml fresh peripheral blood.

V gene TRBV11-2 combines with J gene TRBJ1-1, with D perhaps TRBD1 (6 bases). The sequence was obtained from a woman in her thirties with Graves' ophthalmopathy. Sequenced material: blood. The CDR3 DNA reads TGTGCCAGCAGCCCCCGAAACACAGGGAAGAACACTGAAGCTTTCTTT. Its translation: CASSPRNTGKNTEAFF.